The 25 T cell receptor beta chains given below trace back to one sample, sequenced in a study of PD-1 blockade in mismatch repair-deficient tumors. No antigen has been assigned to these receptors. This sample's time point: identical approximately 11-day culture without peptide (control). Some clones are missing from TCRdb's copy, which holds only in-frame ones; the method was immunoSEQ multiplex PCR. The repertoire has some 14,000 clones, approximately 90% of them found once; the top ten carry about an eighth. Sequencing was performed on cells cultured in vitro, taken from a patient treated with pembrolizumab. The origin of the receptors is an adult with mismatch repair-deficient cancer.

The CDR3 sequence is CASQLAGVTDTQYF. Written as DNA, the CDR3 is TGTGCCAGCCAACTAGCGGGGGTAACAGATACGCAGTATTTT. The chain couples TRBV2 to TRBJ2-3; 11 bases align to TRBD2. J gave up 3 bases and V 8 bases, and 4 bases lay outside the gene matches. This CDR3 contains 14 residues. CDR1 is SNHLY and CDR2 is FYNNEI in the germline V gene.

V gene TRBV19 combines with J gene TRBJ2-1; D ambiguous. CDR3 length equals 15 residues. Germline assignment: CDR1 LNHDA and CDR2 SQIVND (reference sequence). Trimming stripped 5 bases from V and 6 bases from J, with 17 bases between. CDR3 DNA sequence: TGTGCCAGTAGTGCCAGACCCCCAACATCCAATGAGCAGTTCTTC. Translating it yields CASSARPPTSNEQFF. Drawing the rest from reference TRBV19 and TRBJ2-1, the complete variable domain is DGGITQSPKYLFRKEGQNVTLSCEQNLNHDAMYWYRQDPGQGLRLIYYSQIVNDFQKGDIAEGYSVSREKKESFPLTVTSAQKNPTAFYLCASSARPPTSNEQFFGPGTRLTVL.

The chain joins TRBV30 to TRBJ2-1, with 10 nucleotides matching TRBD2. The germline V gene has CDR1 GTSNPN and CDR2 SVGIG (reference sequence). The CDR3 is 18 residues long. The V and J ends lost 0 bases and 9 bases, in that order; junction bases with no gene match: 17. In nucleotides, the CDR3 is TGTGCCTGGAGTGTCGGACTAGCGGACACTTGGAGGTTCCCTGAGCAGTTCTTC. Protein product: CAWSVGLADTWRFPEQFF.

The V and J genes are TRBV7-8 and TRBJ1-4; D not certain. The germline V gene has CDR1 SGHVS and CDR2 FQNEAQ. The CDR3 totals 14 residues. V was cut by 0 bases and J by 2 bases, with 4 bases left in between. CDR3 nucleotide sequence: TGTGCCAGCAGCTTAGCCAACACTAATGAAAAACTGTTTTTT. Amino acid sequence: CASSLANTNEKLFF.

The rearrangement joins TRBV18 to TRBJ2-3; weak D call: TRBD1 (5 bases). The V gene lost 6 bases and the J gene lost 0 bases, with 13 bases spanning the gap. Germline V gene data show CDR1 as KGHSH and CDR2 as LQKENI. CDR3 size: 15 residues. This CDR3 is CASSVTGPSTDTQYF. The DNA of the CDR3 is TGTGCCAGCTCCGTAACAGGTCCTAGCACAGATACGCAGTATTTT.

V gene TRBV19 combines with J gene TRBJ2-2; TRBD1 agrees at 8 bases. The V segment lost 3 bases and the J segment 7 bases; nucleotides outside the gene matches: 7. CDR3 length equals 15 residues. Germline V gene lookup returns CDR1 LNHDA and CDR2 SQIVND (reference sequence). The CDR3 sequence: CASSILDRADGELFF. The CDR3 nucleotides read TGTGCCAGTAGTATCTTGGACAGGGCGGACGGGGAGCTGTTTTTT.

The chain couples TRBV6-1 to TRBJ1-4; possible D gene TRBD1, 5 bases. Looked up from germline, CDR1 is MNHNS and CDR2 is SASEGT. V was clipped by 5 bases and J by 10 bases, with 20 bases between them. There are 15 residues in the CDR3. This chain's CDR3 is CASSSADGQSRKLFF. The CDR3 DNA sequence: TGTGCCAGCAGTTCAGCGGACGGACAAAGTCGAAAACTGTTTTTT.

This clone was counted between two and nine times. J is TRBJ2-7 and V is TRBV7-6; TRBD2 matches 12 bases. From germline, CDR1 is SGHVS and CDR2 FNYEAQ. Losses at the gene ends were 6 bases for V and 3 bases for J; bases not matched to a gene: 3. CDR3 length equals 14 residues. The CDR3 DNA reads TGTGCCAGCAGGCCTAGCGGGGGGGACTACGAGCAGTACTTC. Its translation is CASRPSGGDYEQYF.

This rearrangement joins TRBV5-1 to TRBJ1-6; D is uncertain. This CDR3 has 15 residues. V lost 0 bases, J lost 9 bases, and 13 bases lay in between. Germline lookup yields CDR1 SGHRS and CDR2 YFSETQ. DNA for the CDR3: TGCGCCAGCAGCTTGGTGAGGCTTCCAGGTTCACCCCTCCACTTT. The encoded protein is CASSLVRLPGSPLHF.

The sample holds one count of this clone. The V gene is TRBV5-5, the J gene TRBJ1-1, with 7 bases lining up with TRBD1. The CDR3 totals 15 residues. V dropped 4 bases and J dropped 0; count of bases not matched to a gene: 6. Germline CDR1 is SGHKS and CDR2 is YYEKEE (reference sequence). CDR3 protein: CASSPRQGMNTEAFF. The CDR3 region has the DNA TGTGCCAGCAGCCCCCGACAGGGAATGAACACTGAAGCTTTCTTT.

The genes are TRBV9 and TRBJ2-3; D is perhaps TRBD1 (5 bases). Germline CDR1 SGDLS, CDR2 YYNGEE. V was shortened by 0 bases and J by 6 bases, with 14 bases between the two germline ends. The length of the CDR3 is 15 residues. The chain's CDR3 is CASSVGQATVDTQYF. The DNA of the CDR3 is TGTGCCAGCAGCGTAGGGCAGGCGACAGTCGATACGCAGTATTTT.

The CDR3 nucleotides are TGTGCCATCAGTACCGGGACTAGCGGAGAGACCCAGTACTTC. This translates into CAISTGTSGETQYF. This chain links TRBV10-3 with TRBJ2-5; 11 bases are shared with TRBD2. V was pared by 5 bases and J by 4 bases, with 3 bases of the junction left unmatched. The CDR3 sequence is 14 residues long. Germline V gives CDR1 ENHRY, CDR2 SYGVKD.

In DNA, the CDR3 is TGTGCCAGCTCACCCGGAGTTCCTAGCGGGGGTATGCCCCAGTACTTC. It specifies CASSPGVPSGGMPQYF. The chain combines TRBV18 with TRBJ2-5; 10 nucleotides line up with TRBD2. The V gene end was trimmed by 3 bases and the J gene end by 9 bases; junction bases not matched to a gene: 13. CDR1 and CDR2 from the germline V gene are KGHSH and LQKENI. CDR3 length: 16 residues.

This rearrangement joins TRBV7-2 to TRBJ2-2; possibly TRBD2 for D (6 bases). This CDR3 region has 15 residues. The V gene lost 3 bases and the J gene lost 3 bases, with 11 bases spanning the gap. Germline lookup yields CDR1 SGHTA and CDR2 FQGNSA. The CDR3 DNA is TGTGCCAGCAGCTTGGCGGGACTTCACACCGGGGAGCTGTTTTTT. Amino acid sequence: CASSLAGLHTGELFF.

J is TRBJ1-6 and V is TRBV11-1, with D perhaps TRBD1 (5 bases). The CDR3 runs to 14 residues. V dropped 4 bases and J dropped 5 bases, with 9 bases sitting between them. Germline values: CDR1 SGHAT, CDR2 FQDESV (reference sequence). The CDR3 DNA reads TGTGCCAGCAGCTACCGGGACGATAATTCACCCCTCCACTTT. This codes for CASSYRDDNSPLHF.

The CDR3 DNA reads as TGTGCCTGGAGTCGACACGGGCCAGAGACCCAGTACTTC. Amino acids: CAWSRHGPETQYF. The V gene is TRBV30, the J gene TRBJ2-5; D is undetermined. Germline loops: CDR1 GTSNPN, CDR2 SVGIG (reference sequence). CDR3 size: 13 residues. V lost 2 bases and J 4 bases, leaving 11 bases between the germline ends.

V gene TRBV5-1 combines with J gene TRBJ1-1; D is unresolved. V lost 4 bases and J lost 0, with 7 bases in between. In germline, CDR1 is SGHRS, CDR2 YFSETQ. The CDR3 totals 13 residues. CDR3 nucleotides: TGCGCCAGCAGCCTGAACGTGAACACTGAAGCTTTCTTT. Residues: CASSLNVNTEAFF.

The chain is built from TRBV5-8 and TRBJ1-2; D unresolved. From germline, CDR1 is SGHTS and CDR2 YDEGEE. Trimming shortened V by 0 bases and J by 8 bases, and 5 bases separated the two germline ends. This CDR3 comprises 11 residues. The chain's CDR3 is CASSLAGGYTF. Here the CDR3 DNA reads TGTGCCAGCAGCTTGGCCGGGGGCTACACCTTC.

This clone was observed a few times. The chain has TRBV6-6 and TRBJ1-5; D is undetermined. Per the germline V gene, CDR1 is MNHNY and CDR2 is SVGAGI (reference sequence). V lost 0 bases and J 6 bases, leaving 6 bases between the germline ends. CDR3 length equals 13 residues. The CDR3 sequence is CASSYSKSQPQHF. The CDR3 bases are TGTGCCAGCAGTTACTCGAAATCTCAGCCCCAGCATTTT.

The chain carries TRBV4-2 and TRBJ2-3, with D possibly matching TRBD2 (5 bases). The CDR3 sequence is 16 residues long. Trimming took 1 base from V and 5 from J, leaving 16 bases between them. Germline V gene data show CDR1 as LGHNA and CDR2 as YNFKEQ. The CDR3 DNA reads TGTGCCAGCAGCCAAGGAGCGGCCTCGTCCTTAGATACGCAGTATTTT. Its translation is CASSQGAASSLDTQYF.

In nucleotides, the CDR3 is TGTGCCAGCAGCCCGGAGGCTAGCGGGAGCTACAATGAGCAGTTCTTC. Its protein product is CASSPEASGSYNEQFF. The rearrangement joins TRBV4-2 to TRBJ2-1, with 10 positions matching TRBD2. After removal of 4 bases from V and 3 bases from J, the junction contained 6 bases not matched to a gene. This CDR3 contains 16 residues. The germline V gene encodes CDR1 LGHNA and CDR2 YNFKEQ.

This chain connects TRBV5-6 to TRBJ2-1, with 8 nucleotides matching TRBD2. Per the germline V gene, CDR1 is SGHDT and CDR2 is YYEEEE. V lost 3 bases and J lost 6; bases outside the gene matches: 2. The CDR3 is 13 amino acids. For the CDR3, the DNA is TGTGCCAGCAGCTCACTAGCGGCCAATGAGCAGTTCTTC. Protein: CASSSLAANEQFF.

CDR3 bases: TGTGCCATCAGTGGGTTAGGGGACACCGGGGAGCTGTTTTTT. Amino acids: CAISGLGDTGELFF. The chain couples TRBV10-3 to TRBJ2-2; tentative D call: TRBD1 (5 bases). The germline gives CDR1 ENHRY, CDR2 SYGVKD. The CDR3 spans 14 residues. With 4 bases removed from V and 3 bases from J, the gap between germline ends came to 9 bases.

The chain has TRBV5-1 and TRBJ2-1; tentatively, D is TRBD1 (6 bases). This CDR3 has 18 residues. Trimming took 4 bases from V and 3 from J, leaving 23 bases between them. CDR1 is SGHRS and CDR2 is YFSETQ in the germline V gene. In DNA form, the CDR3 reads TGCGCCAGCAGCAAAAATGATAGGGGGTTAAAGGTCTACAATGAGCAGTTCTTC. This sequence encodes CASSKNDRGLKVYNEQFF.

This chain joins TRBV9 and TRBJ2-5; D is uncertain. The CDR3 spans 14 residues. Trimming took 2 bases from V and 1 from J, leaving 9 bases between them. Looked up from germline, CDR1 is SGDLS and CDR2 is YYNGEE. The CDR3 region has the DNA TGTGCCAGCAGCGTCGGCAGAACCCAAGAGACCCAGTACTTC. Protein product: CASSVGRTQETQYF.